Listed here are 27 T cell receptor gamma chains from one sample, sequenced in a study of gammadelta T cells in human blood. TCRdb re-called the RT-PCR reads via CATT. The sample comprises around 290 gamma-chain clones, approximately 10% of which are singletons, and 32% rests with the top ten. The source material was Vgamma9Vdelta2 gamma-delta T cells from cord blood. Receptors were obtained from a newborn.

This clone is categorized as medium-sized. The rearrangement uses TRGV10 and TRGJP1. TRGV10 is sorted into the ORF group, with uncertain function. Trimming cost V 8 bases and J 0 bases; bases outside gene matches: 19. The CDR3 contains 19 residues. The CDR3 region has the DNA TGTGCTGCGTGGGACCCTTCTATAAGCTTCTATACCACTGGTTGGTTCAAGATATTT. Amino acid sequence: CAAWDPSISFYTTGWFKIF.

This clone is labeled as large. The V and J genes are TRGV9 and TRGJP. Trimming at V came to 0 bases and at J to 7 bases, leaving 6 bases not matched to a gene. Germline V gene lookup returns CDR1 GITISATS and CDR2 ISYDGTV (reference sequence). The CDR3 loop spans 17 amino acids. The CDR3 bases are TGTGCCTTGTGGGAGGTGCTGGAGGAGTTGGGCAAAAAAATCAAGGTATTT. Protein sequence: CALWEVLEELGKKIKVF.

A few counts support this clone. With a much larger clone just one base away, this may be a read error. Other nucleotide sequences in the sample specify the same CDR3. The J gene is TRGJP1, the V gene TRGV9. The CDR3 sequence is 16 residues long. Germline lookup yields CDR1 GITISATS and CDR2 ISYDGTV (reference sequence). The DNA for the CDR3 is TGCGCCTTGTGGGAGGCCAACAATACCACTGGTTGGTTCAAGATATTT. Translated: CALWEANNTTGWFKIF.

A remark on this clone: Since a far larger clone is one base different, this is likely a read error. This sequence joins TRGV9 and TRGJP. Per germline, CDR1 GITISATS and CDR2 ISYDGTV (reference sequence). CDR3 length: 17 amino acids. This CDR3 is CASWEVHEELGKKIKVF. CDR3 DNA: TGTGCCTCGTGGGAGGTGCATGAAGAGTTGGGCAAAAAAATCAAGGTATTT.

Remarks on this clone: This may stem from a read error, because a much larger clone lies one nucleotide away. V usage is TRGV5 and J usage is TRGJP2. This CDR3 comprises 17 residues. Per the germline V gene, CDR1 is VINAFY and CDR2 is YDVSNSKD. CDR3 sequence: CATWNRPQGGVGWIKTF. The CDR3 region has the DNA TGTGCCACCTGGAACAGGCCCCAGGGGGGTGTCGGTTGGATCAAGACGTTT.

Points on this clone: The TCRdb record carries a much larger clone's protein, which differs from this DNA's translation at residue 13; a read error is the likely cause, and the protein listed here is the DNA translation. The chain employs TRGV9 and TRGJP. This CDR3 is built from 16 residues. Germline-derived CDR1 and CDR2 are GITISATS and ISYDGTV (reference sequence). The CDR3 sequence is CALWEGGELGKKNKVF. CDR3 bases: TGTGCCTTGTGGGAGGGGGGAGAGTTGGGCAAAAAAAACAAGGTATTT.

With respect to this clone: A single base separates this from a much larger clone, so it may be a read error. No DNA is shown, since the ends of the CDR3 on it are uncertain; the CDR3 is the one TCRdb lists. No J gene was called, and the V gene is TRGV5. Germline CDR1 VINAFY, CDR2 YDVSNSKD. A total of 31 residues make up the CDR3, ends included. The CDR3 sequence is CATRRRIIIRNALAVEQHLLSQVSIGRIQHF.

Comments on this clone: The likely explanation is a read error, given a far larger clone one base away. V usage is TRGV9 and J usage is TRGJP. Germline matching of the DNA provided the J gene here, since TCRdb leaves it blank. The V gene end was trimmed by 3 bases and the J gene end by 4 bases; junction bases not matched to a gene: 6. Per the germline V gene, CDR1 is GITISATS and CDR2 is ISYDGTV (reference sequence). The CDR3 covers 17 residues. DNA for the CDR3: TGTGCCTTGTGGGAGCTCTCTCAAGAGTTGGGCAAAAAAATCAAGGTATTT. Translated, it gives CALWELSQELGKKIKVF.

This clone qualifies as large (0.1 to 1%). The chain has TRGV9 and TRGJP. CDR1 and CDR2 (germline): GITISATS, ISYDGTV (reference sequence). With V trimmed by 3 bases and J by 2 bases, 1 base remained unmatched. There are 16 residues in the CDR3. Here the CDR3 reads CALWERQELGKKIKVF. The CDR3 nucleotides are TGTGCCTTGTGGGAGCGGCAAGAGTTGGGCAAAAAAATCAAGGTATTT.

About this clone itself: TCRdb attributes to this sequence the protein of a much larger clone, which differs from the DNA translation at residue 6; a read error is likely, and the protein displayed is translated from the DNA. This chain links TRGV10 with TRGJP1. TRGV10 is an ORF for which the function is uncertain. Unmatched junction bases numbered 11, after V lost 8 bases and J lost 1 base. The CDR3 extends over 16 amino acids. This CDR3 is CAAWAKIPTTGWFKIF. The CDR3 DNA is TGTGCTGCGTGGGCTAAAATACCTACCACTGGTTGGTTCAAGATATTT.

Concerning this clone: A much more abundant neighbour one base away suggests this may be a read error. No call exists for the J gene, whereas the V gene is TRGV9. The CDR3 consists of 11 residues. Germline V gene lookup returns CDR1 GITISATS and CDR2 ISYDGTV (reference sequence). The DNA for the CDR3 is TGTGCCTTGTGGGAGACCTATAAGAACCTCTTT. Its protein product is CALWETYKNLF.

Regarding this clone: A far more abundant clone sits one base away, making this likely a read error. The V and J genes are TRGV4 and TRGJP1. Germline loops: CDR1 EGSTGY, CDR2 YDSYTSSV. This CDR3 has 11 residues. In DNA, the CDR3 is TGTGCCACCTGGGATTCTTGGTTAAAGATATTT. Its protein is CATWDSWLKIF.

For this clone: With only one base between it and a far larger clone, this is likely a read error. The chain combines TRGV9 with TRGJP. This CDR3 comprises 15 residues. Per the germline V gene, CDR1 is GITISATS and CDR2 is ISYDGTV (reference sequence). In DNA, the CDR3 is TGTACCTTGTGGGATATAAAGTTGGGCAAAAAAATCAAGGTATTT. As protein: CTLWDIKLGKKIKVF.

This clone was observed a few times. A single base is all that separates this from a far larger clone, so a read error is likely. This specimen includes other DNA sequences encoding the same CDR3. J is TRGJP1 and V is TRGV9. From germline, CDR1 is GITISATS and CDR2 ISYDGTV (reference sequence). CDR3 length: 14 residues. Trimming removed 5 bases from V and 0 bases from J; junction bases left unmatched: 3. CDR3 in DNA: TGTGCCTTGTGGGGGTATACCACTGGTTGGTTCAAGATATTT. As protein: CALWGYTTGWFKIF.

With respect to this clone: The protein held in TCRdb is that of a much larger clone and does not match this DNA's translation at residue 6, likely because of a read error; the protein shown is translated from the DNA. The genes are TRGV10 and TRGJP1. TRGV10 is an open reading frame whose function is uncertain. V was pared by 8 bases and J by 4 bases, with 5 bases of the junction left unmatched. The length of the CDR3 is 13 residues. The chain's CDR3 is CAAWDNTGWFKIF. CDR3 in DNA: TGTGCTGCGTGGGATAACACTGGTTGGTTCAAGATATTT.

This clone was counted a few times. Because the CDR3's place on the DNA is in doubt, the DNA is left out and the CDR3 is given as listed by TCRdb. The V gene call reads TRGV9; no J gene was called. Inclusive of both ends, the CDR3 amounts to 32 amino acids. Germline V gene sequence: CDR1 GITISATS, CDR2 ISYDGTV (reference sequence). The CDR3 is CACGRCGRNIRNSLAVEQHWLSQVSIGRIQHF.

Details on this clone: A read error likely explains this, since a far larger clone differs by one base. V is TRGV9 and J is TRGJP. Germline assignment: CDR1 GITISATS and CDR2 ISYDGTV (reference sequence). This CDR3 spans 15 amino acids. This CDR3 is CALWEVELSKKIKVF. In nucleotides, the CDR3 is TGTGCCTTGTGGGAGGTGGAGTTGAGCAAAAAAATCAAGGTATTT.

This clone is deemed large. Other DNA sequences within the sample encode an identical CDR3. This chain links TRGV9 with TRGJP. The CDR3 totals 17 residues. Germline values: CDR1 GITISATS, CDR2 ISYDGTV (reference sequence). V shed 4 bases and J 2 bases; nucleotides not matched to a gene: 5. This chain's CDR3 is CALWDLRQELGKKIKVF. DNA for the CDR3: TGTGCCTTGTGGGACCTCCGGCAAGAGTTGGGCAAAAAAATCAAGGTATTT.

This clone was observed a few times. It is likely a read error: a sequence one base away is far more abundant. Other DNA sequences of this sample code for an identical CDR3. The genes are TRGV9 and TRGJP. Per the germline V gene, CDR1 is GITISATS and CDR2 is ISYDGTV (reference sequence). CDR3 length: 16 amino acids. The CDR3 spells CALWEVQELGKKIKVF. Here the CDR3 DNA reads TGTGCCTTGTGGGAGGTGCAAGAGTTGGGCAAAAAAATCAAAGTATTT.

This clone was counted only a few times. A single base is all that separates this from a far larger clone, so a read error is likely. V and J are TRGV9 and TRGJP1. The CDR3 extends over 14 amino acids. CDR1 and CDR2 from the germline V gene are GITISATS and ISYDGTV (reference sequence). The CDR3 DNA is TGTGCCTTGTGGGATAATACCACTGTTTGGTTCAAGATATTT. Its translation: CALWDNTTVWFKIF.

In this sample, this clone turned up a few times. The protein in TCRdb stems from a much larger clone and differs at residue 8 from this DNA's translation, likely a read error; here the protein is translated from the DNA. The V call is TRGV10, the J call TRGJP1. TRGV10 is placed among ORFs of uncertain function. This CDR3 spans 13 amino acids. The CDR3 protein is CAACKLTCWFKIF. CDR3 sequence (DNA): TGTGCTGCGTGTAAGCTCACTTGTTGGTTCAAGATATTT.

As for this clone: Since a far larger clone is one base different, this is likely a read error. The chain couples TRGV9 to TRGJP. TCRdb supplies no J gene; here it was assigned by aligning the nucleotide sequence to germline. Per the germline V gene, CDR1 is GITISATS and CDR2 is ISYDGTV (reference sequence). The CDR3 is 17 amino acids. Unmatched junction bases numbered 7, after V lost 1 base and J lost 7 bases. The CDR3 nucleotides are TGTGCCTTGTGGGAGGTCAATCGGGAGTTGGGCAAAAAAATCAAGGTATTT. Translated: CALWEVNRELGKKIKVF.

Concerning this clone itself: A far larger clone is off by one base, so a read error is likely. Other DNA sequences within the sample encode an identical CDR3. The chain is built from TRGV9 and TRGJP. The CDR3 contains 17 residues. Germline values: CDR1 GITISATS, CDR2 ISYDGTV (reference sequence). This CDR3 reads CALWEVSPELGKKIKVF. The CDR3 DNA is TGTGCCTTGTGGGAGGTGTCCCCAGAGTTGGGTAAAAAAATCAAGGTATTT.

In its sample, this clone ranks as hyperexpanded. The rearrangement links TRGV10 to TRGJP1. TRGV10 is placed among ORFs of uncertain function. V gave up 8 bases and J gave up 0 bases; unmatched junction bases: 4. The CDR3 is 14 residues long. Here the CDR3 reads CAAWDYTTGWFKIF. In nucleotides, the CDR3 is TGTGCTGCGTGGGATTATACCACTGGTTGGTTCAAGATATTT.

As regards this clone: A far larger clone is only one base removed, so a read error is likely. The chain employs TRGV3 and TRGJ1 or TRGJ2. From germline, CDR1 is VTNTFY and CDR2 YDVSTARD (reference sequence). The CDR3 consists of 11 residues. CDR3 DNA: TGTGCCAACTGGGACGGAAATAAGAAACTCTTT. This sequence encodes CANWDGNKKLF.

Notes on this clone: A single base is all that separates this from a far larger clone, so a read error is likely. The chain uses TRGV10 and TRGJP1. TRGV10 is recorded as an ORF, its role being uncertain. The CDR3 spans 14 residues. CDR3 bases: TGTGCTGCGTGGGATCATACCACTGGTTGGTTCAAGACATTT. Its protein product is CAAWDHTTGWFKTF.

This clone is large (0.1 to 1%). The DNA is left out, because the CDR3 cannot be placed on it with certainty; the CDR3 is given as TCRdb lists it. No J gene was named, though the V gene is TRGV5P. TRGV5P is flagged as a pseudogene. The CDR3 comprises 31 residues, both ends counted. The CDR3: CATRRRIIIRNSLAVEQHLLSQVSIGRIQHF.